This TCR beta chain was identified during a study of T-cell reconstitution after alpha-beta-depleted transplantation in children. Notes on the study in general: Certain patients had high TCRbeta diversity at day 60, and it came from recipient T cells and thymic progenitors that survived. Expanded graft clones numbering several hundred reportedly gave rise to alpha-beta T cells about two months after transplant. When one year had passed after transplant, most T-cell counts and diversity came from newly produced T cells.

Notes on this clonotype: Its antigen remains unknown.

Unique molecular identifiers tagged the TCRbeta library. MiXCR was run by TCRdb on the PCR reads, yielding one entry per CDR3 protein. The data contain 85,000 to 120,000 distinct CDR3 sequences, 7.5% to 9% of them seen just once; the ten biggest clones take up 16%. The CDR3 runs to 13 residues. V gave up 3 bases and J gave up 6 bases, with 11 bases separating them. Germline V gene data show CDR1 as SGHTA and CDR2 as FQGTGA. The sample here was PBMCs, taken before TCRalphabeta/CD19-depleted stem cell transplant. The chain recombines TRBV7-3 with TRBJ1-1; D not resolved. This TCR came from a boy between 2 and 10 years old with acute lymphoblastic leukemia, due to receive a stem cell transplant. CDR3 loop: CASSFRREAEAFF. The CDR3 region has the DNA TGTGCCAGCAGCTTTCGGAGGGAAGCTGAAGCTTTCTTT.